This T cell receptor (beta chain) was obtained from a study of blood T cell repertoires in COVID-19. TCRdb keeps only in-frame clones here, not all; method: immunoSEQ multiplex PCR. In the table there are about 200,000 clones, around 80% of which are singletons. The germline V gene has CDR1 SQVTM and CDR2 ANQGSEA. Trimming took off 4 bases at V and 8 bases at J, with 11 bases between the two ends. The CDR3 spans 12 residues. The sequenced sample consisted of peripheral blood. The chain is built from TRBV29-1 and TRBJ1-4, with D perhaps matching TRBD1 (5 bases). The sequence was collected from a woman at least 80 years old with active or convalescent COVID-19. CDR3 DNA: TGCAGCGTTGGGATGGGGGGAGAAAAACTGTTTTTT. Its protein is CSVGMGGEKLFF.